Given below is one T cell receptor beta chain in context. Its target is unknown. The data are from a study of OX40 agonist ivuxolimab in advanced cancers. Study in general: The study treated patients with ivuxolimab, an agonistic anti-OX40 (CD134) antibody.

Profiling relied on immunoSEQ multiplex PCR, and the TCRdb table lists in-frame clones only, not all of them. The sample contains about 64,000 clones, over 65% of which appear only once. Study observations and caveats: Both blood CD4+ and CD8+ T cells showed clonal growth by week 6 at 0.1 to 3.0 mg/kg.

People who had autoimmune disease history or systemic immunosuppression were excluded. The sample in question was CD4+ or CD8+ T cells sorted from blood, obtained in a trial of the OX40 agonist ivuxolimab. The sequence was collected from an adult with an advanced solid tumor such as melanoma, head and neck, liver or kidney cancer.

This CDR3 reads CASSFGVYNEQFF. The CDR3 region has the DNA TGTGCCAGCAGTTTCGGGGTCTACAATGAGCAGTTCTTC. The chain joins TRBV7-9 to TRBJ2-1; D is possibly TRBD2 (5 bases). V lost 6 bases and J 3 bases, leaving 9 bases between the germline ends. CDR1 and CDR2 from the germline V gene are SEHNR and FQNEAQ (reference sequence). This CDR3 contains 13 residues.